This is a list of T cell receptor beta chains from one sample in a study of T-cell reconstitution after alpha-beta-depleted transplantation in children. TCRdb called the PCR reads again in MiXCR, with one record for every CDR3 protein. Seen here are almost 600,000 distinct CDR3 sequences, over 25% observed once, and the top ten hold approximately 33%. The source was PBMCs, collected before TCRalphabeta/CD19-depleted stem cell transplant. The receptor source for this set is a boy younger than two with Wiskott-Aldrich syndrome, due to receive a stem cell transplant. Both conserved end residues are trimmed from each CDR3. Fields, in order: V gene, J gene, CDR3 protein.

TRBV9	TRBJ2-1	ASSVVGLDVILRWQF
TRBV4-2	TRBJ2-3	ASSQDDGLAGGPDTQY
TRBV5-6	TRBJ2-7	ASSFWTSGAYEQY
TRBV5-1	TRBJ2-3	ASSWMGVAGAGDTQY
TRBV20-1	TRBJ1-5	SASQGISNQPQH
TRBV5-1	TRBJ2-7	ASSWNSFSYEQY
TRBV27	TRBJ2-7	ASSLRLVSRYEQY
TRBV5-1	TRBJ2-2	ASSLETSGPNTGELF
TRBV3-1	TRBJ1-5	ASSQAIGGPQH
TRBV28	TRBJ2-2	AIPSGTGTTGELF
TRBV5-1	TRBJ2-1	ASRDGTVNEQF
TRBV4-1	TRBJ2-6	ASSQDPGTGANVLT
TRBV5-1	TRBJ2-6	ASSAWGSGANVLT
TRBV7-9	TRBJ2-5	ASSFRLVGETQY
TRBV19	TRBJ1-5	ASTGVGYNQPQH
TRBV20-1	TRBJ1-1	SASRGFTEAF
TRBV5-4	TRBJ2-2	ASSLESRQGAGELF
TRBV18	TRBJ2-1	ASSPERVRYNEQF
TRBV5-1	TRBJ2-5	ASSQLQGQETQY
TRBV7-2	TRBJ2-1	ASSLTAGTGSNEQF
TRBV4-2	TRBJ2-1	ASSPILGSSYNEQF
TRBV30	TRBJ2-1	AWAMSWNEQF
TRBV20-1	TRBJ2-7	SGSGGLAGEQY
TRBV3-1	TRBJ2-1	ASSQAAFHNEQF
TRBV11-2	TRBJ2-7	ASSLELAAPYEQY
TRBV6-1	TRBJ2-3	ASSEGGGRADTQY
TRBV5-1	TRBJ2-5	ASSPYRGTRTQY
TRBV12-3/TRBV12-4	TRBJ1-2	ASSQTYGYT
TRBV4-1	TRBJ2-2	ASSQGLVGELF
TRBV7-7	TRBJ2-5	ASSSGTSGRGRETQY
TRBV28	TRBJ2-1	ASSLPYGGGRGF
TRBV5-1	TRBJ1-2	ASSVGLGGPSYGYT
TRBV7-3	TRBJ1-1	ASSLMDGETEAF
TRBV5-1	TRBJ1-4	ASSYRDRHEKLF
TRBV10-3	TRBJ1-4	AISESRQGREKLF
TRBV20-1	TRBJ2-1	SARDWSATPGMDSF
TRBV12-3/TRBV12-4	TRBJ1-2	ASSSDSKYGYT
TRBV5-1	TRBJ1-2	ASSLDLDGYT
TRBV20-1	TRBJ2-3	SATWAAGTDTQY
TRBV7-2	TRBJ1-2	ASSLGILKQGAYGYT
TRBV5-1	TRBJ2-5	ASSYAQGRQTQY
TRBV7-7	TRBJ2-2	ASSLIPGVGELF
TRBV5-1	TRBJ2-1	ASSFPISGVYNEQF